The present entry profiles one TCR beta chain with its context. PCR amplification relied on 60 Vbeta primers (plus 13 Jbeta primers). Using immunoSEQ multiplex PCR, the repertoire was profiled, and TCRdb retains in-frame clones only, with some absent. Of more than 110,000 clones detected, around three quarters appear once; the ten largest clones hold approximately 7%. The data originate from a study of cytomegalovirus exposure and HLA in healthy donors. This CDR3 region has 15 residues. Per germline, CDR1 SGDLS and CDR2 YYNGEE. With 1 base removed from V and 7 bases from J, the gap between germline ends came to 12 bases.

The receptor was isolated from a man between 35 and 55 years old in good health and CMV-seropositive. Sequencing was carried out using PBMCs. V and J are TRBV9 and TRBJ1-6, with D hard to call. The CDR3 here is CASSVSEGSNSPLHF. DNA for the CDR3: TGTGCCAGCAGCGTATCCGAGGGTAGCAATTCACCCCTCCACTTT. The full variable domain, with the rest looked up from reference TRBV9 and TRBJ1-6, is DSGVTQTPKHLITATGQRVTLRCSPRSGDLSVYWYQQSLDQGLQFLIQYYNGEERAKGNILERFSAQQFPDLHSELNLSSLELGDSALYFCASSVSEGSNSPLHFGNGTRLTVT.